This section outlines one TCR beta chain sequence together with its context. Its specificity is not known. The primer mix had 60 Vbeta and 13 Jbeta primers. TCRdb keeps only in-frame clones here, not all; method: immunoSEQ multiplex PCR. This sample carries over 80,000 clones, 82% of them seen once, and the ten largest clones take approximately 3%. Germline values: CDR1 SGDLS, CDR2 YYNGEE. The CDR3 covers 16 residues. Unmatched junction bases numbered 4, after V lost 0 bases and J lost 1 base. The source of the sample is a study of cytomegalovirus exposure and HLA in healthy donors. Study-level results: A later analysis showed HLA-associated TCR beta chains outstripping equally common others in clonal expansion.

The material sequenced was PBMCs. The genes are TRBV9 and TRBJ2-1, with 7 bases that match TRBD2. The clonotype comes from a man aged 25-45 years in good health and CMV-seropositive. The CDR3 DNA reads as TGTGCCAGCAGCGTAGCGGCGGGAGATTCCTACAATGAGCAGTTCTTC. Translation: CASSVAAGDSYNEQFF.